This TCR beta chain was obtained from a study of shared clonotypes between healthy human individuals. Study-wide context: There were three CD4 naive, three CD4 memory, two CD8 naive and one CD8 memory plates per donor.

Germline loops: CDR1 SQVTM, CDR2 ANQGSEA. The germline V and J ends were trimmed by 7 bases and 6 bases, with 19 bases remaining between them. This CDR3 spans 13 amino acids. As defined, naive CD8 cells were CD45RO-negative and positively selected for CCR7, with terminally differentiated effector memory CD45RA+ cells excluded. Sequencing used immunoSEQ multiplex PCR; TCRdb keeps in-frame clones, though not all of them. Of around 2,100,000 clones listed, just under 95% were seen once; the top ten hold roughly 1%. V is TRBV29-1 and J is TRBJ2-7; a weak D match, TRBD1 (6 bases). This clonotype was sampled from a young man in good health. Specimen: naive CD8+ T cells sorted from blood. This CDR3 reads CSGSPGTGTEQYF. The CDR3 bases are TGCAGCGGATCCCCGGGAACAGGGACCGAGCAGTACTTC.